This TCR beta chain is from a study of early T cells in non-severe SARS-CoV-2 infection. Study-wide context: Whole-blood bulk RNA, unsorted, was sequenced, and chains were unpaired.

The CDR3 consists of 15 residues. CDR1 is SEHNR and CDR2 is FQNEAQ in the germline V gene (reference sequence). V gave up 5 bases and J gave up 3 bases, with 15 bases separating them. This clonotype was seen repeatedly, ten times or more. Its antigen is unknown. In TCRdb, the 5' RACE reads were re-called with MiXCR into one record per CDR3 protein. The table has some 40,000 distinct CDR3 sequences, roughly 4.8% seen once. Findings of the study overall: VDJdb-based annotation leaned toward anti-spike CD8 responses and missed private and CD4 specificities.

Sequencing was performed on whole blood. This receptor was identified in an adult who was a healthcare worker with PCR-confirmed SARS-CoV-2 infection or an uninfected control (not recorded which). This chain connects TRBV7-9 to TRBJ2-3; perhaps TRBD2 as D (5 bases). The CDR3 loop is CASSPTGERTDTQYF. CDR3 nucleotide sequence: TGTGCCAGCAGCCCCACCGGGGAACGGACAGATACGCAGTATTTT.